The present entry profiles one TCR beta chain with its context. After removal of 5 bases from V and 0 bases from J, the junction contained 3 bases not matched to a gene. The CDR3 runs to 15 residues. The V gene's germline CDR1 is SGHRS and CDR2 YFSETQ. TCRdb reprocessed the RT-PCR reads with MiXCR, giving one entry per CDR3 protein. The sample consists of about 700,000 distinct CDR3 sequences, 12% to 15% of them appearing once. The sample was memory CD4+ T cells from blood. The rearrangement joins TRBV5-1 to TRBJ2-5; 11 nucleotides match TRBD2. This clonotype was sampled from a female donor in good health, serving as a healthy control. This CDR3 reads CASRLAGAYQETQYF. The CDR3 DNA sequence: TGCGCCAGCAGACTAGCGGGGGCCTACCAAGAGACCCAGTACTTC.